A single sample gave rise to the 25 T cell receptor beta chains below, sequenced in a study of vaccination and CD4 T cells after COVID-19 (dated by TCRdb to between 2022 and 2023). The antigens these receptors bind are not known. Libraries came from PCR. Instrument used: Illumina iSeq 100. DNA from cultured CD4+ T cells was subjected to TCR sequencing with the Oncomine TCR Beta short-read assay at the Johns Hopkins FTIC core. The raw public reads went through TCRdb reprocessing: fastp at Q25, MiXCR clone calling, in-frame beta chains kept. Each CDR3 protein appears once, grouped with its most common genes and DNA. Present in this sample are over 10,000 distinct CDR3 sequences, 60% to 65% of which were seen just once. Of the sample, less than 15% falls within the top ten clones. What this sample's treatment or condition label stands for: approximately 11-day PBMC culture with coronavirus spike peptide pools or control peptides (ViraFEST assay).

The source material was CD4+ T cells from blood, cultured in vitro. These receptors were obtained from a human donor who had recovered from COVID-19.

Only one count was recorded for this clonotype. The genes are TRBV25-1 and TRBJ1-3; no firm D call. V was pared by 8 bases and J by 0 bases, with 8 bases between. Germline assignment: CDR1 MGHDK and CDR2 SYGVNS. CDR3 size: 13 residues. In nucleotides, the CDR3 is TGTGCCAGCTACCCGAACTCTGGAAACACCATATATTTT. Residues: CASYPNSGNTIYF. Filled out from reference TRBV25-1 and TRBJ1-3, the complete variable domain reads EADIYQTPRYLVIGTGKKITLECSQTMGHDKMYWYQQDPGMELHLIHYSYGVNSTEKGDLSSESTVSRIRTEHFPLTLESARPSHTSQYLCASYPNSGNTIYFGEGSWLTVV.

This rearrangement joins TRBV6-1 to TRBJ1-3, with D uncertain. V lost 2 bases to trimming and J lost 3 bases, with 11 bases between them. The germline gives CDR1 MNHNS, CDR2 SASEGT. This CDR3 spans 15 amino acids. The CDR3 region is CASSESGEGGNTIYF. CDR3 nucleotide sequence: TGTGCCAGCAGTGAATCTGGGGAAGGTGGAAACACCATATATTTT.

This rearrangement joins TRBV20-1 to TRBJ2-7; TRBD2 matches 12 bases. Trimming cost V 3 bases and J 6 bases; bases outside gene matches: 6. The CDR3 has 14 residues. Germline loops: CDR1 DFQATT, CDR2 SNEGSKA (reference sequence). The CDR3 is CSARTSGRPSEQYF. The CDR3 coding sequence is TGCAGTGCTAGGACTAGCGGGAGACCCTCCGAGCAGTACTTC.

The genes are TRBV20-1 and TRBJ1-2; D not certain. V shed 0 bases and J shed 8 bases, with 16 bases lying between them. Germline lookup yields CDR1 DFQATT and CDR2 SNEGSKA (reference sequence). The CDR3 is 14 amino acids. The CDR3 DNA reads TGCAGTGCTAGAGATCTTGGAGTATCGGGCGGCTACACCTTC. It translates to CSARDLGVSGGYTF.

The V gene is TRBV6-5, the J gene TRBJ2-7; no clear D. CDR1 MNHEY and CDR2 SVGAGI come from the germline V gene. V was cut by 0 bases and J by 2 bases, with 8 bases left in between. There are 14 residues in the CDR3. Written as DNA, the CDR3 is TGTGCCAGCAGTTACTCGCCATCTACCTACGAGCAGTACTTC. Translated, it gives CASSYSPSTYEQYF.

The chain combines TRBV7-9 with TRBJ1-4; D gene unclear. Germline V gene lookup returns CDR1 SEHNR and CDR2 FQNEAQ (reference sequence). The CDR3 sequence is 15 residues long. Trimming pared 1 base from V and 0 bases from J, leaving 6 bases between. CDR3 in amino acids: CASSLESSTNEKLFF. In DNA form, the CDR3 reads TGTGCCAGCAGCTTAGAGAGTTCAACTAATGAAAAACTGTTTTTT.

V and J are TRBV20-1 and TRBJ1-5, with 8 positions matching TRBD1. V gave up 1 base and J gave up 9 bases; unmatched junction bases: 8. CDR1 is DFQATT, CDR2 SNEGSKA, per germline (reference sequence). The CDR3 length is 14 residues. CDR3 in DNA: TGCAGTGCTAGAGCAACAGGGGGGAATTGGCCCCAGCATTTT. This codes for CSARATGGNWPQHF.

This chain joins TRBV18 and TRBJ1-6, with 7 bases fitting TRBD1. V lost 3 bases to trimming and J lost 9 bases; unmatched junction nucleotides: 5. CDR1 and CDR2 from the germline V gene are KGHSH and LQKENI. The CDR3 runs to 14 residues. In DNA form, the CDR3 reads TGTGCCAGCTCACCCGGGACAGCTAGTTCACCCCTCCACTTT. Protein sequence: CASSPGTASSPLHF.

The chain combines TRBV20-1 with TRBJ2-3; D tentatively reads TRBD1 or TRBD2 (5 bases each). The CDR3 contains 13 residues. Germline assignment: CDR1 DFQATT and CDR2 SNEGSKA (reference sequence). V lost 2 bases and J lost 11, with 17 bases in between. The CDR3 protein is CSARSGTPGWQYF. The CDR3 nucleotides are TGCAGTGCTAGATCCGGGACGCCGGGTTGGCAGTATTTT.

The chain couples TRBV9 to TRBJ2-1; D is ambiguous. This CDR3 region has 12 residues. The germline V gene has CDR1 SGDLS and CDR2 YYNGEE. V lost 4 bases to trimming and J lost 9 bases, with 11 bases between them. This CDR3 reads CASSPHTGEQFF. The CDR3 region has the DNA TGTGCCAGCAGCCCTCACACCGGTGAGCAGTTCTTC.

The table lists this clonotype with a count of one. The rearrangement links TRBV7-9 to TRBJ2-5; 12 nucleotides agree with TRBD2. The V and J ends lost 5 bases and 5 bases, in that order; junction bases with no gene match: 3. Looked up from germline, CDR1 is SEHNR and CDR2 is FQNEAQ (reference sequence). This CDR3 is built from 14 residues. CDR3: CASSTTSGRETQYF. DNA of the CDR3: TGTGCCAGCAGCACAACTAGCGGGAGGGAGACCCAGTACTTC. Full variable domain (rest looked up from reference TRBV7-9 and TRBJ2-5): DTGVSQNPRHKITKRGQNVTFRCDPISEHNRLYWYRQTLGQGPEFLTYFQNEAQLEKSRLLSDRFSAERPKGSFSTLEIQRTEQGDSAMYLCASSTTSGRETQYFGPGTRLLVL.

The V gene is TRBV2, the J gene TRBJ1-2; D ambiguous. This CDR3 is 12 amino acids long. Germline-derived CDR1 and CDR2 are SNHLY and FYNNEI. Trimming stripped 2 bases from V and 8 bases from J, with 9 bases between. The CDR3 nucleotides read TGTGCCAGCAGTGAATCGGTCAACGGCTACACCTTC. Translating it yields CASSESVNGYTF.

This clonotype was counted between two and nine times. The genes are TRBV27 and TRBJ2-2; 12 bases are a match to TRBD2. Germline CDR1 is MNHEY and CDR2 is SMNVEV (reference sequence). The V gene end was trimmed by 5 bases and the J gene end by 6 bases; junction bases not matched to a gene: 10. The CDR3 totals 17 residues. This chain's CDR3 is CASSPRRLAGGAGELFF. CDR3 bases: TGTGCCAGCAGTCCGAGGAGGCTAGCGGGAGGGGCCGGGGAGCTGTTTTTT.

The chain combines TRBV27 with TRBJ1-2, with TRBD1 identical over 8 bases. Germline V CDR1 and CDR2: MNHEY, SMNVEV (reference sequence). V lost 6 bases to trimming and J lost 2 bases; unmatched junction nucleotides: 5. The CDR3 covers 14 residues. CDR3 DNA sequence: TGTGCCAGCAGAAGGACAGGGAGGAACTATGGCTACACCTTC. Protein product: CASRRTGRNYGYTF.

CDR3 sequence reads: CAISESGLAETQYF. The DNA of the CDR3 is TGTGCCATCAGTGAGTCGGGGCTCGCTGAGACCCAGTACTTC. The V call is TRBV10-3, the J call TRBJ2-5; TRBD1 is a possible D gene (5 bases). CDR3 length: 14 amino acids. V lost 0 bases to trimming and J lost 5 bases, with 10 bases between them. Germline CDR1 reads ENHRY; CDR2 reads SYGVKD.

The chain employs TRBV24-1 and TRBJ1-2; the match to TRBD1 covers 10 bases. CDR1 and CDR2 from the germline V gene are KGHDR and SFDVKD. With 4 bases clipped from V and 7 bases from J, the junction kept 8 bases outside the gene matches. The CDR3 is 15 residues long. The CDR3 DNA reads TGTGCCACCAGTGACTCTGGACAGGGGGGGGGTGGCTACACCTTC. Translation: CATSDSGQGGGGYTF.

V gene TRBV27 combines with J gene TRBJ1-2; D may be TRBD1 (5 bases). The germline V gene encodes CDR1 MNHEY and CDR2 SMNVEV (reference sequence). The CDR3 is 16 residues long. With 6 bases removed from V and 4 bases from J, the gap between germline ends came to 21 bases. This CDR3 is CASSSLVLGTFYGYTF. The CDR3 DNA is TGTGCCAGCAGCAGTCTCGTCTTGGGGACTTTCTATGGCTACACCTTC.

The sample holds a few counts of this clonotype. The genes are TRBV10-3 and TRBJ1-5; 8 bases fit TRBD1. Germline V gene data show CDR1 as ENHRY and CDR2 as SYGVKD. The CDR3 has 14 residues. Losses at the gene ends were 6 bases for V and 8 bases for J; bases not matched to a gene: 9. CDR3 loop: CAISQDRDSEPQHF. Here the CDR3 DNA reads TGTGCCATCAGCCAGGACAGGGATTCGGAGCCCCAGCATTTT.

The chain uses TRBV5-1 and TRBJ2-1; D gene ambiguous. Per the germline V gene, CDR1 is SGHRS and CDR2 is YFSETQ. V gave up 6 bases and J gave up 0 bases, with 13 bases separating them. The CDR3 contains 15 residues. The CDR3 region has the DNA TGCGCCAGCAACGCCCAGACTGCCTCCTACAATGAGCAGTTCTTC. Its protein product is CASNAQTASYNEQFF.

This clonotype turned up a few times. The gene calls are TRBV2 and TRBJ1-5; 9 bases fit TRBD1. Per the germline V gene, CDR1 is SNHLY and CDR2 is FYNNEI. This CDR3 has 14 residues. The trim removed 7 bases at V and 4 bases at J, leaving 5 bases unmatched. CDR3: CASTPGQGNQPQHF. DNA of the CDR3: TGTGCCAGCACCCCGGGACAGGGAAATCAGCCCCAGCATTTT.

The genes are TRBV27 and TRBJ1-5; TRBD1 matches at 7 bases. V dropped 8 bases and J dropped 0; count of bases not matched to a gene: 10. Germline V gene data show CDR1 as MNHEY and CDR2 as SMNVEV (reference sequence). CDR3 size: 16 residues. The CDR3 is CASSDREPYSNQPQHF. CDR3 in DNA: TGTGCCAGCTCCGACAGGGAACCCTATAGCAATCAGCCCCAGCATTTT.

The rearrangement links TRBV2 to TRBJ1-5; 9 positions agree with TRBD1. The ends lost 6 bases at V and 6 bases at J; junction bases unmatched: 6. The CDR3 has 14 amino acids. Germline assignment: CDR1 SNHLY and CDR2 FYNNEI. CDR3 in amino acids: CASSAEQGAQPQHF. In nucleotides, the CDR3 is TGTGCCAGCAGCGCGGAACAGGGGGCTCAGCCCCAGCATTTT. Looking up the rest from reference TRBV2 and TRBJ1-5 gives the full variable domain: EPEVTQTPSHQVTQMGQEVILRCVPISNHLYFYWYRQILGQKVEFLVSFYNNEISEKSEIFDDQFSVERPDGSNFTLKIRSTKLEDSAMYFCASSAEQGAQPQHFGDGTRLSIL.

This clonotype was counted a few times. The chain employs TRBV28 and TRBJ2-6; 7 positions agree with TRBD1. The CDR3 length is 16 residues. Losses at the gene ends were 5 bases for V and 2 bases for J; bases not matched to a gene: 6. Germline V CDR1 and CDR2: MDHEN, SYDVKM. The CDR3 nucleotides are TGTGCCAGCAGTGTCATCGACAGGGCTGGGGCCAACGTCCTGACTTTC. Its translation is CASSVIDRAGANVLTF.

This chain connects TRBV7-9 to TRBJ1-1; the D gene is possibly TRBD1 (6 bases). Germline CDR1 and CDR2: SEHNR and FQNEAQ (reference sequence). The CDR3 length is 11 residues. The V gene lost 10 bases and the J gene lost 6 bases, with 12 bases spanning the gap. For the CDR3, the DNA is TGTGCCACCGACAGGCGGGCTGAAGCTTTCTTT. Its protein is CATDRRAEAFF.

This clonotype was recorded a few times. This chain uses TRBV20-1 with TRBJ2-4; D ambiguous. This CDR3 contains 15 residues. V was shortened by 0 bases and J by 8 bases, with 17 bases between the two germline ends. Germline V lookup: CDR1 DFQATT, CDR2 SNEGSKA (reference sequence). The chain's CDR3 is CSARDADFIEDIQYF. The CDR3 nucleotides are TGCAGTGCTAGAGATGCCGACTTCATAGAGGACATTCAGTACTTC.